The present entry profiles one T cell receptor (beta chain) with its context. From germline, CDR1 is GTSNPN and CDR2 SVGIG (reference sequence). The CDR3 totals 14 residues. V dropped 0 bases and J dropped 4 bases, with 10 bases sitting between them. The sample comes from a study of blood T cell repertoires in COVID-19. The overall study: Sites in the United States, Italy and Spain provided acute and convalescent COVID-19 samples.

The assay was immunoSEQ multiplex PCR, and TCRdb's table has in-frame clones only and misses some. The profile covers around 200,000 clones, with around 87% appearing a single time and 2.5% taken by the ten largest. This chain connects TRBV30 to TRBJ1-5, with D perhaps matching TRBD1 (6 bases). The sequencing input was peripheral blood. This TCR derives from a man in his forties with active or convalescent COVID-19. In nucleotides, the CDR3 is TGTGCCTGGAGTGTACGAGGACAGAATCAGCCCCAGCATTTT. As protein: CAWSVRGQNQPQHF.